The 28 T cell receptor beta chains below come from one sample, sequenced in a study of CD8 T cells in Susac syndrome (dated by TCRdb to about 2019). Libraries were constructed by the immunoSEQ multiplex PCR assay. RNA was extracted using the RNeasy kit, and about 0.45 to 1 microgram was reverse transcribed with random hexamers. In TCRdb, the public reads were trimmed at Q25 with fastp and aligned with MiXCR, with productive beta chains retained. CDR3 protein sequences are deduplicated, and each keeps its most common genes and DNA. The sample table contains 150,000 to 200,000 distinct CDR3 sequences; only one count was recorded for over 85% of them. The top ten clones comprise 0.13% to 0.15% of the sample. The sample was CD4+ T cells from PBMCs. The receptors here all came from a human donor in good health.

V and J are TRBV5-1 and TRBJ1-3; D is uncertain. The CDR3 is 15 amino acids. Trimming left V 1 base short and J 2 bases short, with 10 bases between. CDR1 is SGHRS, CDR2 YFSETQ, per germline. The CDR3 nucleotides are TGCGCCAGCAGCTTGAATGTAGGCCCTGGAAACACCATATATTTT. As protein: CASSLNVGPGNTIYF. The entire variable domain, with the rest obtained from reference TRBV5-1 and TRBJ1-3, is as follows: KAGVTQTPRYLIKTRGQQVTLSCSPISGHRSVSWYQQTPGQGLQFLFEYFSETQRNKGNFPGRFSGRQFSNSRSEMNVSTLELGDSALYLCASSLNVGPGNTIYFGEGSWLTVV.

The rearrangement uses TRBV7-8 and TRBJ2-5, with D perhaps TRBD2 (7 bases). CDR1 and CDR2 (germline): SGHVS, FQNEAQ. V shed 5 bases and J shed 10 bases, with 17 bases lying between them. The CDR3 spans 13 residues. The CDR3 DNA reads TGTGCCAGCAGCCCCGCGGGGGCGTTGAGCCAGTACTTC. Translated, it gives CASSPAGALSQYF.

V gene TRBV4-3 combines with J gene TRBJ1-4; a weak D match, TRBD1 (6 bases). Germline V gives CDR1 LGHNA, CDR2 YSLEER. V lost 3 bases and J lost 8, with 16 bases in between. This CDR3 has 15 residues. CDR3 sequence (DNA): TGCGCCAGCAGCCACCAGGGGATGGGGCGGGAAAAACTGTTTTTT. Translated, it gives CASSHQGMGREKLFF.

This clonotype was seen more than once but under ten times. V gene TRBV12-3 or TRBV12-4 combines with J gene TRBJ1-2, with 7 bases identical to TRBD1. This CDR3 contains 13 residues. V lost 5 bases to trimming and J lost 8 bases; unmatched junction nucleotides: 8. The chain's CDR3 is CASSRQGFSGYTF. DNA for the CDR3: TGTGCCAGCAGTCGACAGGGATTTAGCGGCTACACCTTC.

The J gene is TRBJ2-4, the V gene TRBV29-1; D is unclear. This CDR3 is 12 amino acids long. Germline V gene sequence: CDR1 SQVTM, CDR2 ANQGSEA. Trimming took off 8 bases at V and 5 bases at J, with 13 bases between the two ends. The DNA for the CDR3 is TGCAGCCACTTCACGCCACAAAACATTCAGTACTTC. Its translation: CSHFTPQNIQYF.

The chain is built from TRBV5-1 and TRBJ2-5; 9 nucleotides agree with TRBD2. Germline values: CDR1 SGHRS, CDR2 YFSETQ. J gave up 2 bases and V 0 bases, and 11 bases lay outside the gene matches. CDR3 length: 18 amino acids. The CDR3 region is CASSLEAGGHRSQETQYF. The CDR3 DNA reads TGCGCCAGCAGCTTGGAAGCGGGGGGCCATAGGTCTCAAGAGACCCAGTACTTC. Full variable domain (remainder filled in from reference TRBV5-1 and TRBJ2-5): KAGVTQTPRYLIKTRGQQVTLSCSPISGHRSVSWYQQTPGQGLQFLFEYFSETQRNKGNFPGRFSGRQFSNSRSEMNVSTLELGDSALYLCASSLEAGGHRSQETQYFGPGTRLLVL.

This chain joins TRBV5-4 and TRBJ2-2; TRBD1 matches at 8 bases. The CDR3 has 16 residues. Trimming at V came to 4 bases and at J to 1 base, leaving 6 bases not matched to a gene. Germline CDR1 is SGHNT and CDR2 is YYREEE (reference sequence). The CDR3 coding sequence is TGTGCCAGCAGCAACCCCGGGACAGGGAACACCGGGGAGCTGTTTTTT. It yields the protein CASSNPGTGNTGELFF.

This chain links TRBV29-1 with TRBJ1-1, with TRBD1 matching over 7 bases. The J segment lost 4 bases and the V segment lost 5 bases, leaving 7 bases of the junction unmatched. In germline, CDR1 is SQVTM, CDR2 ANQGSEA. The CDR3 sequence is 13 residues long. CDR3 in amino acids: CSVIGTVGTEAFF. The CDR3 nucleotides read TGCAGCGTTATAGGGACAGTCGGCACTGAAGCTTTCTTT.

V and J are TRBV12-3 or TRBV12-4 and TRBJ2-2, with TRBD2 as a possible D gene (5 bases). This CDR3 contains 16 residues. The ends were cut back, 1 base at V and 5 bases at J, with 14 bases in the middle. The CDR3 is CASSLGFRRATGELFF. CDR3 nucleotides: TGTGCCAGCAGTTTAGGGTTCCGGCGGGCTACCGGGGAGCTGTTTTTT.

This clonotype was observed once. The chain has TRBV6-2 or TRBV6-3 and TRBJ1-5; 9 nucleotides line up with TRBD1. The CDR3 loop spans 14 amino acids. V was pared by 4 bases and J by 6 bases, with 4 bases of the junction left unmatched. Looked up from germline, CDR1 is MNHEY and CDR2 is SVGEGT. This CDR3 reads CASSWSTGGQPQHF. The CDR3 coding sequence is TGTGCCAGCAGTTGGTCGACAGGGGGTCAGCCCCAGCATTTT.

The genes are TRBV9 and TRBJ1-6, with 7 bases lining up with TRBD1. Germline CDR1 SGDLS, CDR2 YYNGEE. V was pared by 2 bases and J by 7 bases, with 6 bases of the junction left unmatched. CDR3 length: 15 amino acids. The CDR3 is CASSVETGSNSPLHF. In DNA form, the CDR3 reads TGTGCCAGCAGCGTGGAGACAGGGTCCAATTCACCCCTCCACTTT.

In nucleotides, the CDR3 is TGTGCCACCAGCAGAGAGGTCGGGAGCACAGATACGCAGTATTTT. Its translation: CATSREVGSTDTQYF. J is TRBJ2-3 and V is TRBV15; no definite D call. Per the germline V gene, CDR1 is LNHNV and CDR2 is YYDKDF (reference sequence). The CDR3 covers 15 residues. Trimming pared 0 bases from V and 0 bases from J, leaving 7 bases between.

The genes are TRBV3-1 and TRBJ1-1; D remains ambiguous. Trimming removed 3 bases from V and 3 bases from J, with 11 bases in between. This CDR3 region has 14 residues. The germline V gene encodes CDR1 LGHDT and CDR2 YNNKEL (reference sequence). This chain's CDR3 is CASSHSLPHTEAFF. Here the CDR3 DNA reads TGTGCCAGCAGCCACAGCCTCCCTCACACTGAAGCTTTCTTT.

V gene TRBV3-1 combines with J gene TRBJ1-5, with D possibly being TRBD1 (5 bases). This CDR3 region has 14 residues. Germline V gene data show CDR1 as LGHDT and CDR2 as YNNKEL (reference sequence). With 6 bases removed from V and 4 bases from J, the gap between germline ends came to 13 bases. CDR3 residues: CASRRAGTNQPQHF. CDR3 DNA: TGTGCCAGCAGGAGGGCAGGGACGAATCAGCCCCAGCATTTT.

This chain uses TRBV5-6 with TRBJ1-6, with D perhaps matching TRBD1 (5 bases). CDR1 SGHDT and CDR2 YYEEEE come from the germline V gene. The CDR3 covers 14 residues. Trimming took 5 bases from V and 7 from J, leaving 13 bases between them. As DNA, the CDR3 is TGTGCCAGCAGTTTTGACAGCTTCAATTCACCCCTCCACTTT. It specifies CASSFDSFNSPLHF.

The chain carries TRBV12-3 or TRBV12-4 and TRBJ1-6, with TRBD1 as a possible D gene (6 bases). The CDR3 covers 13 residues. V lost 6 bases and J lost 4, with 7 bases in between. The CDR3 nucleotides are TGTGCCAGCAGCCAGGGGTATAATTCACCCCTCCACTTT. Protein: CASSQGYNSPLHF.

The chain combines TRBV27 with TRBJ1-2; weak D call: TRBD1 (5 bases). This CDR3 has 14 amino acids. Germline V gene sequence: CDR1 MNHEY, CDR2 SMNVEV (reference sequence). V lost 2 bases, J lost 2 bases, and 9 bases lay in between. CDR3 in DNA: TGTGCCAGCAGTTTAACCCCAGGGAACTATGGCTACACCTTC. Its protein product is CASSLTPGNYGYTF.

V is TRBV30 and J is TRBJ2-7, with D possibly being TRBD2 (5 bases). Trimming pared 0 bases from V and 0 bases from J, leaving 12 bases between. Germline CDR1 reads GTSNPN; CDR2 reads SVGIG (reference sequence). The CDR3 runs 15 residues. As DNA, the CDR3 is TGTGCCTGGAGTGTACTCGAGGGCCCCTCCTACGAGCAGTACTTC. As protein: CAWSVLEGPSYEQYF. The full variable domain, with the rest looked up from reference TRBV30 and TRBJ2-7, is SQTIHQWPATLVQPVGSPLSLECTVEGTSNPNLYWYRQAAGRGLQLLFYSVGIGQISSEVPQNLSASRPQDRQFILSSKKLLLSDSGFYLCAWSVLEGPSYEQYFGPGTRLTVT.

Of note for this clonotype: An end of the junction differs from the germline gene, which may be a read error. The rearrangement links TRBV11-2 to TRBJ2-3, with 10 bases that match TRBD2. Germline V gene sequence: CDR1 SGHAT, CDR2 FQNNGV. The CDR3 sequence is 14 residues long. CDR3 DNA sequence: TGTGCCAGCAGCTTAAAGGCTGGTAGCGGGGGGTTTCGGTTT. Translating it yields CASSLKAGSGGFRF.

In its sample, this clonotype was seen a few times. The chain carries TRBV20-1 and TRBJ2-7; perhaps TRBD2 as D (6 bases). The V and J ends lost 1 base and 3 bases respectively, with 10 bases between them. Germline V gives CDR1 DFQATT, CDR2 SNEGSKA (reference sequence). This CDR3 comprises 13 residues. CDR3 sequence (DNA): TGCAGTGCTAGAGTCGGGACTCGCTACGAGCAGTACTTC. Its translation: CSARVGTRYEQYF.

This clonotype occurred once. The gene calls are TRBV9 and TRBJ2-1; D remains ambiguous. Germline values: CDR1 SGDLS, CDR2 YYNGEE. With 4 bases removed from V and 8 bases from J, the gap between germline ends came to 22 bases. CDR3 length: 16 amino acids. CDR3 protein: CASSPRPGSGRDEQFF. For the CDR3, the DNA is TGTGCCAGCAGCCCCCGTCCTGGCTCGGGTCGGGATGAGCAGTTCTTC.

The chain joins TRBV3-1 to TRBJ2-1; 9 nucleotides align to TRBD1. The V segment lost 1 base and the J segment 2 bases; nucleotides outside the gene matches: 3. The germline CDR1 and CDR2 sequences are LGHDT and YNNKEL (reference sequence). This CDR3 region has 16 residues. In DNA form, the CDR3 reads TGTGCCAGCAGCCAAGTAACAGGGGGCCCCTACAATGAGCAGTTCTTC. Encoded protein: CASSQVTGGPYNEQFF.

The chain has TRBV29-1 and TRBJ1-2; D gene ambiguous. This CDR3 is built from 13 residues. The V gene lost 2 bases and the J gene lost 4 bases, with 11 bases spanning the gap. Germline V CDR1 and CDR2: SQVTM, ANQGSEA. The CDR3 DNA reads as TGCAGCGTTGAAAACCCAATGAGCTATGGCTACACCTTC. Residues: CSVENPMSYGYTF.

V usage is TRBV20-1 and J usage is TRBJ2-2, with 7 nucleotides matching TRBD2. The germline V gene has CDR1 DFQATT and CDR2 SNEGSKA (reference sequence). The CDR3 has 14 amino acids. Losses at the gene ends were 6 bases for V and 5 bases for J; bases not matched to a gene: 9. In nucleotides, the CDR3 is TGCAGTGCGAGGACACCGGGAGGTACCGGGGAGCTGTTTTTT. Its protein is CSARTPGGTGELFF.

The CDR3 DNA reads as TGCAGTGCTGGTGGCTACACCTTC. Translating gives CSAGGYTF. The rearrangement joins TRBV20-1 to TRBJ1-2; D gene uncertain. The germline CDR1 and CDR2 sequences are DFQATT and SNEGSKA (reference sequence). V lost 5 bases to trimming and J lost 7 bases, with 2 bases between them. The CDR3 consists of 8 residues.

J is TRBJ2-5 and V is TRBV29-1; possible D gene TRBD1, 6 bases. CDR3 length: 14 residues. CDR1 is SQVTM and CDR2 is ANQGSEA in the germline V gene. The germline V and J ends were trimmed by 0 bases and 1 base, with 9 bases remaining between them. In DNA, the CDR3 is TGCAGCGTTGAAGATGGGACACCCCAAGAGACCCAGTACTTC. It codes for CSVEDGTPQETQYF. The full variable domain, completed using reference TRBV29-1 and TRBJ2-5, is SAVISQKPSRDICQRGTSLTIQCQVDSQVTMMFWYRQQPGQSLTLIATANQGSEATYESGFVIDKFPISRPNLTFSTLTVSNMSPEDSSIYLCSVEDGTPQETQYFGPGTRLLVL.

V usage is TRBV5-6 and J usage is TRBJ2-1; D unclear. V lost 1 base and J lost 3, with 8 bases in between. This CDR3 is 14 amino acids long. CDR1 is SGHDT and CDR2 is YYEEEE in the germline V gene. The DNA of the CDR3 is TGTGCCAGCAGCTTGTATGGCCTCTACAATGAGCAGTTCTTC. It encodes CASSLYGLYNEQFF.

This chain joins TRBV2 and TRBJ2-5; D gene ambiguous. CDR3 length: 13 residues. V was clipped by 6 bases and J by 5 bases, with 13 bases between them. Germline-derived CDR1 and CDR2 are SNHLY and FYNNEI. The CDR3 nucleotides read TGTGCCAGCAGGGCAGATGGATGGGAGACCCAGTACTTC. Its protein product is CASRADGWETQYF.